This T cell receptor (beta chain) derives from a study of T cell responses to AZD1222 COVID-19 vaccine. Points from the study as a whole: Females outnumbered males among donors, who were mostly white British; clonal diversity was possibly underestimated.

Details on this clone: Its target is unknown. One end of the junction varies from germline; a read error may be responsible.

Here immunoSEQ multiplex PCR was the method, and the copy in TCRdb shows in-frame clones only, minus some. This repertoire shows about 140,000 clones, roughly 89% found once; its top ten account for roughly 7.6%. The receptor's source is an adult who received the MenACWY meningococcal vaccine as a control. The starting material was peripheral blood, obtained 28 days after the second dose of the MenACWY control vaccine.

The CDR3 sequence is CASSPQGLGNQPQHF. The CDR3 DNA reads TGTGCCAGCTCGCCACAGGGGCTGGGCAATCAGCCCCAGCATTTT. The rearrangement joins TRBV18 to TRBJ1-5, with 7 bases lining up with TRBD1. Germline CDR1 KGHSH, CDR2 LQKENI. The CDR3 spans 15 residues.